The present TCR beta chain was sequenced within a study of beta chain features in type 1 diabetes. This clone has more than one count but fewer than ten. Its antigen is not identified. Within the sample, other DNA sequences also encode this same CDR3. Germline assignment: CDR1 SGHRS and CDR2 YFSETQ. With 4 bases removed from V and 2 bases from J, the gap between germline ends came to 9 bases. The CDR3 is 13 amino acids. It was one heparinised blood draw, averaging about 110 mL, that each donor gave. Each sorted population was over 98% pure. Overall study findings and caveats: Type 1 diabetes patients had moderately but significantly shorter TCRB CDR3s in all four CD4+ subsets. For patients, the naive, central memory and Treg TCRB repertoires appeared more alike than for healthy donors.

What was sequenced were expressed TCRB transcripts, since all of the isolated RNA had been reverse transcribed. Profiling relied on immunoSEQ multiplex PCR, and the TCRdb table lists in-frame clones only, not all of them. The sample records some 640,000 clones, roughly an eighth being singletons. The sequenced sample consisted of naive CD4+ T cells from blood. This clonotype originated in a man between 18 and 35 years old with type 1 diabetes. The V and J genes are TRBV5-1 and TRBJ1-1; unclear D gene. The chain's CDR3 is CASSLGGNTEAFF. The DNA for the CDR3 is TGCGCCAGCAGCCTCGGCGGTAACACTGAAGCTTTCTTT.